This T cell receptor beta chain was found in a study of control samples from healthy donors and cancer patients. The method was immunoSEQ multiplex PCR; TCRdb's version includes in-frame clones alone and lacks a portion of them. Of about 120,000 clones listed, around 94% were seen once; the top ten hold 0.55% to 0.65%. This CDR3 contains 14 residues. Deletions cut 3 bases from V and 0 bases from J, with 9 bases between. From germline, CDR1 is GTSNPN and CDR2 SVGIG (reference sequence). The gene calls are TRBV30 and TRBJ1-3, with a possible D match to TRBD1 (5 bases). The TCR was taken from an elderly man with head and neck cancer. The sequencing input was PBMCs. The CDR3 DNA follows: TGTGCCTGGAGGGGGGACGGCTCTGGAAACACCATATATTTT. It is translated as CAWRGDGSGNTIYF.